This entry lists 18 T cell receptor beta chains sequenced from one sample in a study of CD8 T cells in Susac syndrome. With random hexamers, roughly 0.5 to 1 ug RNA was reverse transcribed. TCRdb independently ran MiXCR on the immunoSEQ multiplex PCR reads; one entry per CDR3 protein. The data show over 100,000 distinct CDR3 sequences, 92% seen once. Material: CD8+ T cells from PBMCs. These receptors were obtained from a human donor in good health.

As concerns this clonotype: One end of the junction fails to match germline, which may point to a read error. The chain's CDR3 is CASSAGGGAEAQYF. The CDR3 nucleotides are TGTGCCAGCAGCGCCGGTGGAGGGGCAGAGGCCCAGTACTTC. The chain uses TRBV9 and TRBJ2-5; the D gene is possibly TRBD2 (6 bases). The CDR3 length is 14 residues. Germline V gene sequence: CDR1 SGDLS, CDR2 YYNGEE.

The count of this clonotype is one. The V gene is TRBV6-1, the J gene TRBJ2-3; 8 bases match TRBD1. Germline V gene lookup returns CDR1 MNHNS and CDR2 SASEGT. Unmatched junction bases numbered 11, after V lost 5 bases and J lost 1 base. The CDR3 totals 17 residues. The CDR3 here is CASSPPSGGGGTDTQYF. Written as DNA, the CDR3 is TGTGCCAGCAGTCCACCATCAGGGGGCGGAGGCACAGATACGCAGTATTTT.

The CDR3 protein is CASSSGLAIDGYTF. The CDR3 DNA sequence: TGTGCCAGCAGCTCCGGACTGGCCATTGATGGCTACACCTTC. This chain uses TRBV7-2 with TRBJ1-2; D is unclear. Germline V gene sequence: CDR1 SGHTA, CDR2 FQGNSA. V was shortened by 4 bases and J by 6 bases, with 15 bases between the two germline ends. The CDR3 has 14 amino acids.

The V call is TRBV7-9, the J call TRBJ1-2, with D possibly matching TRBD1 (6 bases). This CDR3 is built from 13 residues. From germline, CDR1 is SEHNR and CDR2 FQNEAQ (reference sequence). V gave up 5 bases and J gave up 2 bases, with 9 bases separating them. DNA of the CDR3: TGTGCCAGCAGCCACGGACAGAACTATGGCTACACCTTC. Its translation is CASSHGQNYGYTF.

The gene calls are TRBV3-1 and TRBJ2-7, with D perhaps matching TRBD2 (5 bases). The V gene's germline CDR1 is LGHDT and CDR2 YNNKEL (reference sequence). Trimming stripped 3 bases from V and 7 bases from J, with 16 bases between. There are 14 residues in the CDR3. The CDR3 is CASSQETLVREQYF. For the CDR3, the DNA is TGTGCCAGCAGCCAGGAGACACTAGTGCGGGAGCAGTACTTC.

This clonotype was seen only a few times. The chain has TRBV7-9 and TRBJ2-5; D is undetermined. Germline lookup yields CDR1 SEHNR and CDR2 FQNEAQ (reference sequence). Between the trimmed V and J ends, which lost 5 bases and 3 bases, there was a span of 4 bases. The CDR3 consists of 11 residues. The CDR3 region has the DNA TGTGCCAGCAGCCAAGAAGAGACCCAGTACTTC. Its protein is CASSQEETQYF.

Notes on this clonotype: The junction does not match germline at one end; this may be a read error. This chain uses TRBV2 with TRBJ2-3; 9 nucleotides agree with TRBD1. This CDR3 contains 13 residues. Germline CDR1 is SNHLY and CDR2 is FYNNEI. CDR3 residues: CASWDRDTDTRYF. CDR3 nucleotides: TGTGCCAGCTGGGACAGGGATACAGATACGCGGTATTTT.

CDR3 sequence: CAWSQGVPGGSYNEQFF. The DNA for the CDR3 is TGTGCCTGGAGTCAAGGGGTTCCGGGAGGATCCTACAATGAGCAGTTCTTC. The rearrangement joins TRBV30 to TRBJ2-1; 7 bases match TRBD2. Germline CDR1 GTSNPN, CDR2 SVGIG (reference sequence). The V segment lost 2 bases and the J segment 1 base; nucleotides outside the gene matches: 11. The CDR3 length is 17 residues.

This rearrangement joins TRBV19 to TRBJ1-1; the D is unclear. The CDR3 consists of 16 residues. The germline gives CDR1 LNHDA, CDR2 SQIVND (reference sequence). Trimming stripped 3 bases from V and 0 bases from J, with 14 bases between. This CDR3 is CASSILTARVNTEAFF. For the CDR3, the DNA is TGTGCCAGTAGTATTCTTACGGCACGTGTGAACACTGAAGCTTTCTTT.

The genes are TRBV5-1 and TRBJ1-1; D gene uncertain. V was shortened by 4 bases and J by 8 bases, with 12 bases between the two germline ends. This CDR3 has 12 amino acids. Germline V lookup: CDR1 SGHRS, CDR2 YFSETQ. The CDR3 DNA reads as TGCGCCAGCAGCCCGACCGGGAAGGAAGCTTTCTTT. Its translation: CASSPTGKEAFF.

The chain recombines TRBV6-1 with TRBJ2-3; tentatively, D is TRBD2 (5 bases). V dropped 7 bases and J dropped 1 base, with 12 bases sitting between them. Germline assignment: CDR1 MNHNS and CDR2 SASEGT. The CDR3 totals 14 residues. The CDR3 DNA is TGTGCCAGCAAGTCCAGCGGTCGCACAGATACGCAGTATTTT. This encodes CASKSSGRTDTQYF.

This clonotype showed up just a few times. The chain recombines TRBV7-2 with TRBJ2-7; 8 bases match TRBD2. CDR1 is SGHTA and CDR2 is FQGNSA in the germline V gene. Unmatched junction bases numbered 8, after V lost 1 base and J lost 6 bases. The CDR3 spans 15 residues. CDR3 region: CASSLDGLARFEQYF. Written as DNA, the CDR3 is TGTGCCAGCAGCTTAGACGGACTAGCCCGATTCGAGCAGTACTTC.

The genes are TRBV19 and TRBJ2-1; a possible D gene is TRBD2 (5 bases). Trimming took 6 bases from V and 0 from J, leaving 6 bases between them. CDR3 length equals 13 residues. Germline lookup yields CDR1 LNHDA and CDR2 SQIVND (reference sequence). The CDR3 DNA reads as TGTGCCAGTAGGAGGGCCTCCTACAATGAGCAGTTCTTC. Translating gives CASRRASYNEQFF.

J is TRBJ2-6 and V is TRBV28; TRBD2 might be the D (7 bases). There are 16 residues in the CDR3. V shed 8 bases and J shed 2 bases, with 16 bases lying between them. The germline V gene has CDR1 MDHEN and CDR2 SYDVKM. This chain's CDR3 is CASRGGGAAGANVLTF. The CDR3 DNA is TGTGCCAGCCGCGGAGGGGGGGCTGCTGGGGCCAACGTCCTGACTTTC.

V is TRBV9 and J is TRBJ2-3; no clear D gene. The CDR3 is made up of 10 amino acids. Germline V gives CDR1 SGDLS, CDR2 YYNGEE. V lost 3 bases, J lost 5 bases, and 1 base lay in between. CDR3 residues: CASSGDTQYF. CDR3 bases: TGTGCCAGCAGCGGAGATACGCAGTATTTT.

This sequence joins TRBV29-1 and TRBJ2-7; 7 bases are a match to TRBD2. The CDR3 covers 12 residues. The trim removed 6 bases at V and 2 bases at J, leaving 4 bases unmatched. Germline CDR1 reads SQVTM; CDR2 reads ANQGSEA. The CDR3 reads CSVWGGPYEQYF. DNA of the CDR3: TGCAGCGTCTGGGGAGGGCCCTACGAGCAGTACTTC.

The gene calls are TRBV29-1 and TRBJ1-2, with 7 bases matching TRBD1. The germline V gene encodes CDR1 SQVTM and CDR2 ANQGSEA. After removal of 7 bases from V and 5 bases from J, the junction contained 10 bases not matched to a gene. The CDR3 has 13 residues. CDR3 residues: CSALDRQGYGYTF. Here the CDR3 DNA reads TGCAGCGCCCTAGACCGACAGGGATATGGCTACACCTTC.

The chain uses TRBV12-3 or TRBV12-4 and TRBJ2-7, with TRBD1 matching 7 bases. The CDR3 totals 15 residues. Germline trimming cut 4 bases from V and 3 bases from J; bases unmatched to any gene: 9. CDR3 nucleotides: TGTGCCAGCAGTTCCCTACAGGGGTTCAACTACGAGCAGTACTTC. Translation gives CASSSLQGFNYEQYF.